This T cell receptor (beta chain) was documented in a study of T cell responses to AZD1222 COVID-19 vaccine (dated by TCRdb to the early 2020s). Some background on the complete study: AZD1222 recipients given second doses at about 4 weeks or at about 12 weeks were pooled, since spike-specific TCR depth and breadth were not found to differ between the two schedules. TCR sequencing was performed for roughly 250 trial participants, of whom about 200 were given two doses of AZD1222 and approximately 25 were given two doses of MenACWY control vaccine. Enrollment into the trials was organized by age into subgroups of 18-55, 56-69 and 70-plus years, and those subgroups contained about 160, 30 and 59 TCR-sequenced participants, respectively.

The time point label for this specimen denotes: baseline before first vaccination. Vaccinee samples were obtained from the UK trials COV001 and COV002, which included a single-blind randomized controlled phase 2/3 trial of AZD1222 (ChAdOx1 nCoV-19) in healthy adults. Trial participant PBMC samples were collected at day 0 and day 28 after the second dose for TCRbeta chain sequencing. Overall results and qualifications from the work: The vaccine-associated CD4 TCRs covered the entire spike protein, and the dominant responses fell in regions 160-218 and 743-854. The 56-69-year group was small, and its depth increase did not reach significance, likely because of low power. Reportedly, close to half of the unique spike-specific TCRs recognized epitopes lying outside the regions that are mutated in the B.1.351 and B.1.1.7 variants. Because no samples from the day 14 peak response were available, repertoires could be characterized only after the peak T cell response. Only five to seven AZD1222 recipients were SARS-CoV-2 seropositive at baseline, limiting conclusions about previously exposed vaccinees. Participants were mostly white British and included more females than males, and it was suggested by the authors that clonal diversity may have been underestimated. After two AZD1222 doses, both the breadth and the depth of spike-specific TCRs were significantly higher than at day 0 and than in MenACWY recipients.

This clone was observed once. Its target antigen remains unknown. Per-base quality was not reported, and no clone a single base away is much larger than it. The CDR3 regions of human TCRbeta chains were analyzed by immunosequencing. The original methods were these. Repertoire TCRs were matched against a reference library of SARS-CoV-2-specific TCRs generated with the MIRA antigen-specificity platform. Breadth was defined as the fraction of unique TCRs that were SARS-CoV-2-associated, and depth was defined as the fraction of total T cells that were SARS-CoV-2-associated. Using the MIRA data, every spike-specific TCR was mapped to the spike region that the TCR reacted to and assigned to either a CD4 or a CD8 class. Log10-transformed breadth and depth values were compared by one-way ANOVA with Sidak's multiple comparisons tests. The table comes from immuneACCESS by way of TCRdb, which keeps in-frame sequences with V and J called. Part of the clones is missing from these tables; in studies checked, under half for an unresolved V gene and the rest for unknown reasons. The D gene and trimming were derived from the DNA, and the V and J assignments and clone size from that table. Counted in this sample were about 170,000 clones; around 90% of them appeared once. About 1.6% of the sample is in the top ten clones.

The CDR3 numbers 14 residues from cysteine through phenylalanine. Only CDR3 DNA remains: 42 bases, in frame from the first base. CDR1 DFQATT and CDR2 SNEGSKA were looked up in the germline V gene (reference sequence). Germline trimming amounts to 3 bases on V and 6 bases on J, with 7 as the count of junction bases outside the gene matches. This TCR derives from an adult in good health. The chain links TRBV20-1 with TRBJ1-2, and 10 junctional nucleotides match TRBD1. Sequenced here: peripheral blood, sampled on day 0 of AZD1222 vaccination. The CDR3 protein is CSASIADRGHGYTF. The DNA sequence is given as TGCAGTGCTAGTATCGCCGACAGGGGGCATGGCTACACCTTC.